This T cell receptor (beta chain) was captured by sequencing in a study of STAT5B mutations in CD4+ large granular lymphocyte leukemia. Sequencing was performed with immunoSEQ multiplex PCR; in TCRdb, only in-frame clones are kept and a portion is missing. The sample carries about 31,000 clones, approximately 91% recorded once. V dropped 1 base and J dropped 2; count of bases not matched to a gene: 4. Per the germline V gene, CDR1 is MNHNS and CDR2 is SASEGT. The length of the CDR3 is 17 residues. V usage is TRBV6-1 and J usage is TRBJ2-6, with TRBD1 matching over 8 bases. This receptor was identified in a human donor in good health. Sequencing input: CD4+ T cells from blood buffy coats. CDR3 DNA sequence: TGTGCCAGCAGTGAAGTGCCAGGGGGCACTGGGGCCAACGTCCTGACTTTC. Protein product: CASSEVPGGTGANVLTF.